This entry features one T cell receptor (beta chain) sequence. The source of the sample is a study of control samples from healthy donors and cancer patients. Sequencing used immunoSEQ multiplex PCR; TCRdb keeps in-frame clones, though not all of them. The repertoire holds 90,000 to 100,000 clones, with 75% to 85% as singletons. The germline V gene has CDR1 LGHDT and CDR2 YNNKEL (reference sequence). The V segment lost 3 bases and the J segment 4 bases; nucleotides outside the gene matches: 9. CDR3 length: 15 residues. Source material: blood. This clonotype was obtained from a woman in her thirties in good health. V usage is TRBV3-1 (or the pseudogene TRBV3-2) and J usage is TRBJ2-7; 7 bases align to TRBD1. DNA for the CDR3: TGTGCCAGCAGCCAGACACCGGGACAGAAATACGAGCAGTACTTC. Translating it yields CASSQTPGQKYEQYF.